These 14 T cell receptor beta chains originate from one sample sequenced in a study of OX40 agonist ivuxolimab in advanced cancers. Sequenced by immunoSEQ multiplex PCR; TCRdb stores in-frame clones only, minus some. The sample has 65,000 to 85,000 clones; around 90% are singletons. The sample here was CD4+ or CD8+ T cells sorted from blood, taken in a trial of the OX40 agonist ivuxolimab. All receptors come from an adult with an advanced solid tumor such as melanoma, head and neck, liver or kidney cancer.

The rearrangement joins TRBV7-7 to TRBJ2-5; no clear D. CDR3 size: 12 residues. The V gene lost 2 bases and the J gene lost 5 bases, with 6 bases spanning the gap. Germline assignment: CDR1 SSHAT and CDR2 FNYEAQ (reference sequence). The CDR3 reads CASSLNRETQYF. The CDR3 DNA sequence: TGTGCCAGCAGCTTAAATAGGGAGACCCAGTACTTC.

The count of this clone is one. The chain is built from TRBV6-1 and TRBJ1-5; D remains unclear. V lost 1 base and J lost 3, with 4 bases in between. This CDR3 is built from 13 residues. Germline assignment: CDR1 MNHNS and CDR2 SASEGT. CDR3 nucleotides: TGTGCCAGCAGTGAAGGTTACAATCAGCCCCAGCATTTT. Protein product: CASSEGYNQPQHF.

The rearrangement links TRBV30 to TRBJ1-6; D is possibly TRBD1 (6 bases). The V gene lost 0 bases and the J gene lost 7 bases, with 13 bases spanning the gap. The germline gives CDR1 GTSNPN, CDR2 SVGIG (reference sequence). The CDR3 is 15 residues long. CDR3 DNA sequence: TGTGCCTGGAGTGTACGGGGGGCGCCCAATTCACCCCTCCACTTT. Translation gives CAWSVRGAPNSPLHF.

This chain uses TRBV7-6 with TRBJ2-2, with D unclear. CDR1 is SGHVS, CDR2 FNYEAQ, per germline. This CDR3 is built from 15 residues. Trimming removed 0 bases at V and 4 bases at J, with 9 bases between. CDR3: CASSLASSATGELFF. CDR3 DNA sequence: TGTGCCAGCAGCTTAGCTTCATCAGCCACCGGGGAGCTGTTTTTT.

The V gene is TRBV2, the J gene TRBJ1-1; 8 nucleotides align to TRBD1. Trimming cost V 3 bases and J 4 bases; bases outside gene matches: 4. Per the germline V gene, CDR1 is SNHLY and CDR2 is FYNNEI. The CDR3 loop spans 14 amino acids. CDR3 in amino acids: CASSERTGTTEAFF. The CDR3 nucleotides read TGTGCCAGCAGTGAGAGGACAGGGACCACTGAAGCTTTCTTT.

The CDR3 spells CASSQETVAASSYNEQFF. Written as DNA, the CDR3 is TGCGCCAGCAGCCAAGAGACCGTAGCGGCGAGCTCCTACAATGAGCAGTTCTTC. The rearrangement uses TRBV4-1 and TRBJ2-1; maybe TRBD2 (6 bases). Looked up from germline, CDR1 is MGHRA and CDR2 is YSYEKL. This CDR3 is 18 amino acids long. The V gene lost 0 bases and the J gene lost 0 bases, with 15 bases spanning the gap.

V usage is TRBV2 and J usage is TRBJ1-2; possible D gene TRBD1, 6 bases. Germline CDR1 reads SNHLY; CDR2 reads FYNNEI. Trimming cost V 6 bases and J 0 bases, with 26 bases left between them. The CDR3 has 19 residues. The CDR3 loop is CASRKGGRAGMSANYGYTF. The DNA of the CDR3 is TGTGCCAGCAGGAAGGGGGGTAGGGCGGGTATGTCGGCTAACTATGGCTACACCTTC.

DNA of the CDR3: TGTGCCAGCAGTTACGGAGGGAGCGCCTATAATTCACCCCTCCACTTT. Residues: CASSYGGSAYNSPLHF. V and J are TRBV6-5 and TRBJ1-6, with unresolved D. The CDR3 has 16 residues. Trimming removed 2 bases at V and 2 bases at J, with 10 bases between. Germline-derived CDR1 and CDR2 are MNHEY and SVGAGI.

The rearrangement links TRBV2 to TRBJ1-5; D remains unclear. This CDR3 spans 15 amino acids. Germline V CDR1 and CDR2: SNHLY, FYNNEI. V lost 6 bases and J 5 bases, leaving 17 bases between the germline ends. CDR3 region: CASSLGPSAHQPQHF. Written as DNA, the CDR3 is TGTGCCAGCAGCCTGGGCCCTTCGGCGCATCAGCCCCAGCATTTT.

CDR3 loop: CASSLASGRVKNEQFF. Written as DNA, the CDR3 is TGTGCCAGCAGTTTGGCTAGCGGGAGGGTTAAGAATGAGCAGTTCTTC. The chain recombines TRBV28 with TRBJ2-1; TRBD2 agrees at 12 bases. The CDR3 has 16 amino acids. In germline, CDR1 is MDHEN, CDR2 SYDVKM. V was pared by 3 bases and J by 7 bases, with 7 bases of the junction left unmatched.

This clone was seen only once. V and J are TRBV19 and TRBJ2-3; 7 positions agree with TRBD2. The germline gives CDR1 LNHDA, CDR2 SQIVND (reference sequence). The CDR3 consists of 12 residues. The V segment lost 3 bases and the J segment 9 bases; nucleotides outside the gene matches: 3. In DNA form, the CDR3 reads TGTGCCAGTAGTATTGGAGCGGGGACGCAGTATTTT. Its translation is CASSIGAGTQYF.

V usage is TRBV7-3 and J usage is TRBJ2-1; 8 positions agree with TRBD2. The germline V gene encodes CDR1 SGHTA and CDR2 FQGTGA. The CDR3 has 15 residues. Trimming at V came to 5 bases and at J to 2 bases, leaving 5 bases not matched to a gene. DNA of the CDR3: TGTGCCAGCAGCCCCCCCGGGAGGGCCTACAATGAGCAGTTCTTC. This translates into CASSPPGRAYNEQFF.

This clone has just a few counts. The rearrangement links TRBV19 to TRBJ1-5; 7 bases line up with TRBD1. Germline assignment: CDR1 LNHDA and CDR2 SQIVND (reference sequence). V shed 0 bases, J shed 0 bases, and the junction held 20 bases outside the gene matches. The CDR3 sequence is 22 residues long. The CDR3 loop is CASSIEEGLVRGNSYSNQPQHF. The CDR3 nucleotides are TGTGCCAGTAGTATAGAGGAAGGTTTAGTCAGGGGGAATAGTTATAGCAATCAGCCCCAGCATTTT.

The rearrangement uses TRBV7-3 and TRBJ2-2; D is uncertain. The CDR3 is made up of 15 amino acids. With 0 bases removed from V and 4 bases from J, the gap between germline ends came to 9 bases. Germline loops: CDR1 SGHTA, CDR2 FQGTGA. The CDR3, as DNA: TGTGCCAGCAGCTTAACGGGCCAAATCACCGGGGAGCTGTTTTTT. It is translated as CASSLTGQITGELFF.